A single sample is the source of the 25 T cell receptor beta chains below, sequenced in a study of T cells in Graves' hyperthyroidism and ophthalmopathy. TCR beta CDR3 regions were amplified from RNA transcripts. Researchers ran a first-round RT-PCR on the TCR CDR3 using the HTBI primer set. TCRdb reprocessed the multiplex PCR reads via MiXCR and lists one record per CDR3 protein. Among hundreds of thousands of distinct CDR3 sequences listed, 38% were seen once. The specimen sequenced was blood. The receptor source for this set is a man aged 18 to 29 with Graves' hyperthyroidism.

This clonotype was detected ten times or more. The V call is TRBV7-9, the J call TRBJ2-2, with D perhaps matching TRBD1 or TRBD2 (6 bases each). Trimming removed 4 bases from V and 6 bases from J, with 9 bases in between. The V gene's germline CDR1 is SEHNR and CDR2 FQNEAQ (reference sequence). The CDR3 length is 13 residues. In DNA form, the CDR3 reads TGTGCCAGCAGCTCAGGGGACTCCGGGGAGCTGTTTTTT. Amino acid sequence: CASSSGDSGELFF.

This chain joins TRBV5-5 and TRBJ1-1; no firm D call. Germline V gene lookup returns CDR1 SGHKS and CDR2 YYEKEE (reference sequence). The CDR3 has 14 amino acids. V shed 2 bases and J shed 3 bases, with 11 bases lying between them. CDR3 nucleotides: TGTGCCAGCAGCTTCGGATCTGGAGACACTGAAGCTTTCTTT. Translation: CASSFGSGDTEAFF.

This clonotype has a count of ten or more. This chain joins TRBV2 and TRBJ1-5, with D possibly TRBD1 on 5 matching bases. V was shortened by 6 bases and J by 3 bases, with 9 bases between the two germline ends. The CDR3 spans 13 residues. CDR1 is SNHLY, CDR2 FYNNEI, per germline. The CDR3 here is CASRQDINQPQHF. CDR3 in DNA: TGTGCCAGCAGACAGGACATCAATCAGCCCCAGCATTTT.

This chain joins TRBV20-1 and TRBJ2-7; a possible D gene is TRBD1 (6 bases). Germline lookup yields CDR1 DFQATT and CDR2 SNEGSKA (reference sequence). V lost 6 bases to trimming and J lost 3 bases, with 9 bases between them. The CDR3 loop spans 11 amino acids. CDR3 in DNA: TGCAGTGCCCAGGGGAACTACGAGCAGTACTTC. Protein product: CSAQGNYEQYF.

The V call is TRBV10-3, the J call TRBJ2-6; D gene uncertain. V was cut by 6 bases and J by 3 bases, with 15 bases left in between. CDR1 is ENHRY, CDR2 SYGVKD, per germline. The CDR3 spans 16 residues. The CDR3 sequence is CAISVIPGVGANVLTF. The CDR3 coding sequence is TGTGCCATCAGCGTGATTCCTGGGGTTGGGGCCAACGTCCTGACTTTC.

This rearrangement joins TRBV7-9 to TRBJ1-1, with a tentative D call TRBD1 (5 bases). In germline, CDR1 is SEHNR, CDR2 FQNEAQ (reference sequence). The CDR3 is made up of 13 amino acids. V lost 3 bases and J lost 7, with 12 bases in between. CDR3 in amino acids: CASSFLGGVEAFF. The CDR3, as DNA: TGTGCCAGCAGCTTCCTTGGGGGAGTTGAAGCTTTCTTT. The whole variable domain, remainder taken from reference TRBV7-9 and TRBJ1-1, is DTGVSQNPRHKITKRGQNVTFRCDPISEHNRLYWYRQTLGQGPEFLTYFQNEAQLEKSRLLSDRFSAERPKGSFSTLEIQRTEQGDSAMYLCASSFLGGVEAFFGQGTRLTVV.

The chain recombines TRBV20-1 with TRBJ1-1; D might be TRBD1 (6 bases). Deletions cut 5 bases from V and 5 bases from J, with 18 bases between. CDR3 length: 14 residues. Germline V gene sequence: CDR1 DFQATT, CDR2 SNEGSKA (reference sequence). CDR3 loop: CSASNNSGQTEAFF. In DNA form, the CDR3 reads TGCAGTGCTTCCAATAACTCCGGACAGACTGAAGCTTTCTTT.

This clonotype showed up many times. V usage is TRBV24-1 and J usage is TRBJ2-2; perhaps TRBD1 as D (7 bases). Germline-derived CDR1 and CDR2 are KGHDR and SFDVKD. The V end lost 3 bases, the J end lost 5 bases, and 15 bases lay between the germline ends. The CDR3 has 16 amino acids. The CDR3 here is CATSDAEGAVTGELFF. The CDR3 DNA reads TGTGCCACCAGTGATGCGGAGGGGGCCGTGACCGGGGAGCTGTTTTTT.

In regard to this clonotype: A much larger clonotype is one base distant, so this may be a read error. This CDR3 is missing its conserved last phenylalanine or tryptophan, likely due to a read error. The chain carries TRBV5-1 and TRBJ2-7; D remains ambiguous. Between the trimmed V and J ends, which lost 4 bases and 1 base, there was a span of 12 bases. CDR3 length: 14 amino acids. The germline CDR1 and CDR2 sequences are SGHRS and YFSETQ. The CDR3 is CASSGMGRSYEQYL. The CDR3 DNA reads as TGCGCCAGCAGCGGGATGGGCAGGTCCTACGAGCAGTACCTC.

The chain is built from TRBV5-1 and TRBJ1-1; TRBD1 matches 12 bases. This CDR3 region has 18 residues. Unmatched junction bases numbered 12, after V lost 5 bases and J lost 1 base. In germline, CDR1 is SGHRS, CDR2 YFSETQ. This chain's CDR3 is CASRQGSGQGAENTEAFF. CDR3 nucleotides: TGCGCCAGCAGACAGGGGTCGGGACAGGGGGCGGAGAACACTGAAGCTTTCTTT.

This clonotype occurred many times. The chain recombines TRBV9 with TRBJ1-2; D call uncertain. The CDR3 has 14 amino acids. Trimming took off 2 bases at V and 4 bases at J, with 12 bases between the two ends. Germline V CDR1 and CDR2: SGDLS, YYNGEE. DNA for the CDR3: TGTGCCAGCAGCGTGTCCGAGCGGAGCTATGGCTACACCTTC. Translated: CASSVSERSYGYTF.

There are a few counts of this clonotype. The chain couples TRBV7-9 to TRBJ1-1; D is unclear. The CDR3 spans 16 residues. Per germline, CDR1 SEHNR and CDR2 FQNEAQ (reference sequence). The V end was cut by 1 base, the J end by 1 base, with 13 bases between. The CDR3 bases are TGTGCCAGCAGCTTAGATTCGCGGACCGCGAACACTGAAGCTTTCTTT. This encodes CASSLDSRTANTEAFF.

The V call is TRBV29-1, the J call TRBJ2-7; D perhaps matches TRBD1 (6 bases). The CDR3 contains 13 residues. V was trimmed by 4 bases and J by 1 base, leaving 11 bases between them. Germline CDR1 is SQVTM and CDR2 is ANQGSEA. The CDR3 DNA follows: TGCAGCGTTGTCGCGACAGGTTCCTACGAGCAGTACTTC. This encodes CSVVATGSYEQYF.

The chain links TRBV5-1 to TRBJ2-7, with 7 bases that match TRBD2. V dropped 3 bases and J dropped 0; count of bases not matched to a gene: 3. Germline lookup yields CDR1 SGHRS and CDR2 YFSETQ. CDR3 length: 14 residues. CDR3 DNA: TGCGCCAGCAGCTCGGGGGGATACTCCTACGAGCAGTACTTC. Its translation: CASSSGGYSYEQYF.

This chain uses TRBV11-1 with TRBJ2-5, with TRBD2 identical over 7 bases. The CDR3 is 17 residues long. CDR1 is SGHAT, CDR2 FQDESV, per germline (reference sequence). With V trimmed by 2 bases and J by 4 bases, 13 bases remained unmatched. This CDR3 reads CASSLSTSATARETQYF. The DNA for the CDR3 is TGTGCCAGCAGCTTATCCACTAGCGCAACGGCTAGAGAGACCCAGTACTTC. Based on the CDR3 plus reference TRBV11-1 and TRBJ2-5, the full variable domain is EAEVAQSPRYKITEKSQAVAFWCDPISGHATLYWYRQILGQGPELLVQFQDESVVDDSQLPKDRFSAERLKGVDSTLKIQPAELGDSAMYLCASSLSTSATARETQYFGPGTRLLVL.

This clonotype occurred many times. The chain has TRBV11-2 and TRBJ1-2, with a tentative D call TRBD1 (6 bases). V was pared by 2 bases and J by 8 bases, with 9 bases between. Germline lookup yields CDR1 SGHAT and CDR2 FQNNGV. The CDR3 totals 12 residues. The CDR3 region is CASSLSGEGYTF. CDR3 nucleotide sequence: TGTGCCAGCAGCTTATCAGGGGAAGGCTACACCTTC.

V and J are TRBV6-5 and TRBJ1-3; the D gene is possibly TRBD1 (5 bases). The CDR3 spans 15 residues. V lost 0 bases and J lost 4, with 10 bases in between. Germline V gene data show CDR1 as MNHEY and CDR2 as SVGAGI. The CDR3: CASSYSGTAGNTIYF. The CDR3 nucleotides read TGTGCCAGCAGTTACTCCGGGACCGCCGGAAACACCATATATTTT.

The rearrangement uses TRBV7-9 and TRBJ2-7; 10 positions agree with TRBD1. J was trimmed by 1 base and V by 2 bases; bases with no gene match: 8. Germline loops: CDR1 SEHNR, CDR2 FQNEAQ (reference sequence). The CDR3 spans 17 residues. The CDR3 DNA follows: TGTGCCAGCAGCTTAAAGCCGGGACAGGGGCTATCCTACGAGCAGTACTTC. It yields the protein CASSLKPGQGLSYEQYF. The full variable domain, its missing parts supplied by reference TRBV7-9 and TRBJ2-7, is DTGVSQNPRHKITKRGQNVTFRCDPISEHNRLYWYRQTLGQGPEFLTYFQNEAQLEKSRLLSDRFSAERPKGSFSTLEIQRTEQGDSAMYLCASSLKPGQGLSYEQYFGPGTRLTVT.

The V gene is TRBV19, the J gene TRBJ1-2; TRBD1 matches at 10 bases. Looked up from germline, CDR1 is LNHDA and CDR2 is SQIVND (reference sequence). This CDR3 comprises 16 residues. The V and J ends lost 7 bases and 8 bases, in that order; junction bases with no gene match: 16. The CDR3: CASTLGVTGGAGGYTF. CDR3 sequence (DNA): TGTGCCAGTACCCTGGGGGTGACAGGGGGCGCAGGGGGCTACACCTTC.

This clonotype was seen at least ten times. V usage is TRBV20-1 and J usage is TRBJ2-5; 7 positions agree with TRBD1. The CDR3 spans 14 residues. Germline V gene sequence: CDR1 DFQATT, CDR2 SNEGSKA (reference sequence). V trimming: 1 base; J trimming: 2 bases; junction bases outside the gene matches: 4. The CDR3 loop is CSARVDRTQETQYF. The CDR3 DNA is TGCAGTGCTAGAGTGGACAGGACTCAAGAGACCCAGTACTTC.

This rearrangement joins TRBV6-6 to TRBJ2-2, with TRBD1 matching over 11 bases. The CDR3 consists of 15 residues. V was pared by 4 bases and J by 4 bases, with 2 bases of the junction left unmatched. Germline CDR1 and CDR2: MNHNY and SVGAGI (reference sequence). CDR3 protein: CASSWDRGSTGELFF. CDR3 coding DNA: TGTGCCAGCAGTTGGGACAGGGGGTCCACCGGGGAGCTGTTTTTT.

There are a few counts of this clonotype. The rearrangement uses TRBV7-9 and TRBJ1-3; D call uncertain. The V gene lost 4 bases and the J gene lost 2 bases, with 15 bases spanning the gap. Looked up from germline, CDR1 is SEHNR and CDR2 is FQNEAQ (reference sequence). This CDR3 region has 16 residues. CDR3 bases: TGTGCCAGCAGCTCACCATATCTGGGAGCTGGAAACACCATATATTTT. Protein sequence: CASSSPYLGAGNTIYF.

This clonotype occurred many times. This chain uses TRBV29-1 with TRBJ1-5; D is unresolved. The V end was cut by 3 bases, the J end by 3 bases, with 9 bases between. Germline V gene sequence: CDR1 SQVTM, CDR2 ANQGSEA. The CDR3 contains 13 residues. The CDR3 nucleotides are TGCAGCGTTGATACTGGGGTCAATCAGCCCCAGCATTTT. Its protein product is CSVDTGVNQPQHF.

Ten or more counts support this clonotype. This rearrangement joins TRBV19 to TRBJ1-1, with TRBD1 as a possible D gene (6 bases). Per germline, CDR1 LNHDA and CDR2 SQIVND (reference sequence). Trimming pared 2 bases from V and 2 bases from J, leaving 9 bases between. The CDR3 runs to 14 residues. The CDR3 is CASSIQGRNTEAFF. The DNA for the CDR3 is TGTGCCAGTAGTATACAGGGGCGCAACACTGAAGCTTTCTTT.

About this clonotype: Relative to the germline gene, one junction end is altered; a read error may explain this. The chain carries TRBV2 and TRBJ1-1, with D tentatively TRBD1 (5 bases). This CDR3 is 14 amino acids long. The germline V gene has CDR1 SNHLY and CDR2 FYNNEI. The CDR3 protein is CASSTRLVGTEASF. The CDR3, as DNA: TGTGCCAGCAGTACCCGATTGGTGGGGACTGAAGCTTCCTTT.